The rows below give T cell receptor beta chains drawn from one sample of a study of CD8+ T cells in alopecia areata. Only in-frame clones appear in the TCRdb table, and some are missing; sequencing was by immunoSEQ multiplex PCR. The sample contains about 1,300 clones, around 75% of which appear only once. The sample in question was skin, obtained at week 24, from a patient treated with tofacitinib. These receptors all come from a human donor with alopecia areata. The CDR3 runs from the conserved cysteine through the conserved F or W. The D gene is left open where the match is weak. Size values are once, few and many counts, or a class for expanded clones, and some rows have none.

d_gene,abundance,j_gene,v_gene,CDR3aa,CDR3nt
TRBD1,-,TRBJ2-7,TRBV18,CASSLGATTGDEQYF,TGTGCCAGCTCACTGGGGGCTACTACAGGGGACGAGCAGTACTTC
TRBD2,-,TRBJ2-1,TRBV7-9,CASSRSPIAGGPSNEQFF,TGTGCCAGCAGCCGCTCCCCCATAGCGGGGGGGCCGAGTAATGAGCAGTTCTTC
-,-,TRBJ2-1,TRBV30,CAWSVPRTTYNEQFF,TGTGCCTGGAGTGTACCAAGGACAACTTACAATGAGCAGTTCTTC
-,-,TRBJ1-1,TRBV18,CASSLQEGMNTEAFF,TGTGCCAGCTCACTACAGGAGGGGATGAACACTGAAGCTTTCTTT
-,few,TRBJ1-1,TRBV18,CASSLGTAGDTEAFF,TGTGCCAGCTCACTCGGGACCGCCGGGGACACTGAAGCTTTCTTT
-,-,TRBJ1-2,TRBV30,CAWSVPRTRLGYTF,TGTGCCTGGAGTGTACCTCGGACTCGGCTTGGCTACACCTTC
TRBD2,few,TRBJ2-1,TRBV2,CASSPLAGAHLYNEQFF,TGTGCCAGCAGCCCACTAGCGGGGGCCCACCTTTACAATGAGCAGTTCTTC
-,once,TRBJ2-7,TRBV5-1,CASSFNSGPYEQYF,TGCGCCAGCAGCTTCAATAGCGGACCCTACGAGCAGTACTTC
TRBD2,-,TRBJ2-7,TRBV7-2,CASSSGLAVNSYEQYF,TGTGCCAGCAGCTCCGGACTAGCGGTAAACTCCTACGAGCAGTACTTC
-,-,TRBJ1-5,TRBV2,CASSPLGGSNQPQHF,TGTGCCAGCAGCCCCCTGGGGGGCAGCAATCAGCCCCAGCATTTT
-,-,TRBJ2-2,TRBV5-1,CASSSSTVNTGELFF,TGCGCCAGCAGCTCATCGACCGTGAACACCGGGGAGCTGTTTTTT
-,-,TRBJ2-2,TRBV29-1,CSVARDRMGNLFF,TGCAGCGTAGCCCGGGACCGGATGGGAAATCTGTTTTTT
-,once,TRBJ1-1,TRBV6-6,CASSYSPLSTNTEAFF,TGTGCCAGCAGTTACTCGCCGCTCAGTACTAACACTGAAGCTTTCTTT
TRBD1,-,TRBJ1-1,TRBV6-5,CASIDRGRTEAFF,TGTGCCAGCATCGACAGGGGGAGAACTGAAGCTTTCTTT
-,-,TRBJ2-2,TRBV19,CASSIGSFTGELFF,TGTGCCAGTAGTATAGGGAGTTTCACCGGGGAGCTGTTTTTT
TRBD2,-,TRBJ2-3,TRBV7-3,CASSLGGGADTQYF,TGTGCCAGCAGCTTAGGCGGGGGGGCAGATACGCAGTATTTT
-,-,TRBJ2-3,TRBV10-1,CASSDRTPEGTDTQYF,TGCGCCAGCAGTGATCGGACCCCCGAGGGCACAGATACGCAGTATTTT
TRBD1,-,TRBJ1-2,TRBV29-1,CSVRRDSANYGYTF,TGCAGCGTGAGACGGGACAGCGCTAACTATGGCTACACCTTC
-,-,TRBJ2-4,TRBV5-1,CASSLGGLAKNIQYF,TGCGCCAGCAGCTTGGGAGGACTAGCCAAAAACATTCAGTACTTC
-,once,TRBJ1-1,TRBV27,CACFFGGEAFF,TGTGCCTGCTTCTTTGGGGGAGAAGCTTTCTTT
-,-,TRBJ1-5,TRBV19,CASTDSLTLKANQPQHF,TGTGCCAGTACGGACAGCCTCACCCTTAAAGCCAATCAGCCCCAGCATTTT
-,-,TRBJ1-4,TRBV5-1,CASSGGGGTNEKLFF,TGCGCCAGCAGCGGCGGCGGAGGAACTAATGAAAAACTGTTTTTT
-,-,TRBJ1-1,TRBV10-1,CASSESEITKEAFF,TGCGCCAGCAGTGAGTCTGAAATCACGAAAGAAGCTTTCTTT
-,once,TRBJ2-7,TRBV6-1,CASRTLGRLYEQYF,TGTGCCAGCAGAACGTTGGGACGGCTATACGAGCAGTACTTC
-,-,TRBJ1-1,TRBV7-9,CASSLSGRAFF,TGTGCCAGCAGCTTATCTGGCAGGGCTTTCTTT
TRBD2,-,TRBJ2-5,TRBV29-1,CSVGVSGGAGTQYF,TGCAGCGTTGGTGTTAGCGGGGGGGCCGGGACCCAGTACTTC
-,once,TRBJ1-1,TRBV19,CASSTPGRALGGTEAFF,TGTGCCAGTAGTACACCGGGACGGGCTTTGGGAGGGACTGAAGCTTTCTTT
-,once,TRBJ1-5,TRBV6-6,CASRNRDTGNQPQHF,TGTGCCAGCAGAAACAGGGACACTGGGAATCAGCCCCAGCATTTT
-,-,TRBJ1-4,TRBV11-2,CASSLVGATNEKLFF,TGTGCCAGCAGCTTAGTCGGAGCAACTAATGAAAAACTGTTTTTT
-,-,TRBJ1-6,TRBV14,CASSQGGRSPLHF,TGTGCCAGCAGCCAAGGGGGGCGGTCACCCCTCCACTTT
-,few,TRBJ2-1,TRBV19,CASSHRYNEQFF,TGTGCCAGTAGCCACCGCTACAATGAGCAGTTCTTC
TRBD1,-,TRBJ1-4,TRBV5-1,CASSWGQLNEKLFF,TGCGCCAGCAGCTGGGGACAGCTTAATGAAAAACTGTTTTTT
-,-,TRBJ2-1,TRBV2,CASSEGGSFGNEQFF,TGTGCCAGCAGTGAAGGGGGTAGTTTCGGCAATGAGCAGTTCTTC
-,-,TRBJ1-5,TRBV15,CATSSEGFNQPQHF,TGTGCCACCAGCAGCGAGGGGTTCAATCAGCCCCAGCATTTT
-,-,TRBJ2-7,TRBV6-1,CASTGPSYEQYF,TGTGCCAGCACCGGGCCTTCCTACGAGCAGTACTTC
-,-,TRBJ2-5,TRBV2,CASSEEMASVETQYF,TGTGCCAGCAGTGAAGAGATGGCTAGCGTAGAGACCCAGTACTTC